This TCR beta chain was sequenced for a study of monozygotic twins with inflammatory bowel disease (dated by TCRdb to the late 2010s). Regarding the research as a whole: A total of some 28 monozygotic twin pairs were included in the full study, comprising nine German pairs (four IBD-concordant, five IBD-discordant) and 19 IBD-discordant Danish pairs. Within discordant pairs, disease-associated traits were sought mainly by comparing IBD patients with their genetically identical healthy co-twins. Each individual had, on average, about 151 000 unique TCRalpha sequences and 181 000 unique TCRbeta sequences available for analysis. Study-wide findings and limitations: Measured by the inverse Simpson index, TCRbeta repertoire diversity was lower in IBD patients than in their healthy co-twins. Compared with healthy twins, IBD patients shared fewer clonotypes with other individuals, and the difference was most pronounced in patients with signs of disease activity. Background noise and inter-individual variability may have been introduced into the repertoires by the differing immunosuppressive treatments among patients. The analysis was unable to tell apart different T cell subtypes. Concordant and discordant twins showed no difference in repertoire similarity, possibly because of limited statistical power. The results gave no support for a single strong signal or clonotype linked to IBD.

From each donor, a roughly 2.5 ml peripheral blood sample was drawn into PAXgene tubes and stored at -80 degrees C. Without any T cell sorting, total RNA was extracted from whole blood using the PAXgene blood miRNA kit on an automated QIAcube. Peripheral blood from monozygotic twin pairs concordant or discordant for inflammatory bowel disease was subjected to deep TCRalpha and TCRbeta repertoire profiling with unique molecular barcoding. For every twin pair, smoking habits were documented, and each individual was categorised as a current, former or never smoker. From a lookup of the germline V gene (reference sequence), CDR1 and CDR2 are MNHNY and SVGAGI. The CDR3, cysteine through phenylalanine, is 14 amino acids long. No DNA is given. To note about this clonotype: The target of this receptor is not known.

The library came from 5' RACE. Each TCR library was prepared from about 4,000 ng of total RNA. For each sample, cDNA was synthesized in eight separate reactions using SMARTScribe reverse transcriptase. Unique molecular identifiers containing a 6-nucleotide sample barcode were introduced through template switching during cDNA synthesis. Amplification of TCRalpha and TCRbeta cDNA involved two nested PCRs of 16 and 9 cycles, and each PCR was followed by bead purification. Before amplification, the cDNA was both treated with uracil DNA-glycosylase and purified with the QIAquick PCR purification kit. The second PCR added Illumina TruSeq-compatible adapters along with sample-specific barcodes. Library quality and concentration were assessed using TapeStation and Qubit, and about 5 ng of each library was pooled. Sequencing of pooled libraries was carried out on an Illumina HiSeq2500 single-index Rapid Run using 2 x 100 bp reads and custom sequencing primers. Per the source publication's procedure: MiGEC version 1.2.6 was used for UMI-based consensus assembly to correct PCR and sequencing errors. MiXCR version 2.1.1 was used for V(D)J alignment, clonotype assembly and CDR3 extraction. Normalisation of gene usage, clonotype sharing and MAIT/NKT TCR abundance was achieved by analysing the top 1000, 10 000 and 20 000 clonotypes per sample. Diversity was computed as the inverse Simpson index with the vegan R package after downsampling to 27 000 UMIs. Paired Mann-Whitney U tests were applied to discordant twin pairs, and Benjamini-Hochberg correction was used for multiple testing. The reads went through TCRdb reprocessing, and each CDR3 protein sequence gets one entry with no DNA. TCRdb, rather than the study authors, made the V and J calls. The sample's clone listing holds about 330,000 distinct CDR3 sequences. Together, the top ten hold 2% to 2.5% of the sample.

The chain employs TRBV6-6 and TRBJ1-1; TCRdb indicates TRBD1, and absent DNA this call remains unverified. The TCR sequence derives from a human donor with ulcerative colitis or Crohn's disease, or a healthy co-twin of an affected twin (not recorded which). Material for sequencing was blood. The CDR3 is CASRADRFNTEAFF.